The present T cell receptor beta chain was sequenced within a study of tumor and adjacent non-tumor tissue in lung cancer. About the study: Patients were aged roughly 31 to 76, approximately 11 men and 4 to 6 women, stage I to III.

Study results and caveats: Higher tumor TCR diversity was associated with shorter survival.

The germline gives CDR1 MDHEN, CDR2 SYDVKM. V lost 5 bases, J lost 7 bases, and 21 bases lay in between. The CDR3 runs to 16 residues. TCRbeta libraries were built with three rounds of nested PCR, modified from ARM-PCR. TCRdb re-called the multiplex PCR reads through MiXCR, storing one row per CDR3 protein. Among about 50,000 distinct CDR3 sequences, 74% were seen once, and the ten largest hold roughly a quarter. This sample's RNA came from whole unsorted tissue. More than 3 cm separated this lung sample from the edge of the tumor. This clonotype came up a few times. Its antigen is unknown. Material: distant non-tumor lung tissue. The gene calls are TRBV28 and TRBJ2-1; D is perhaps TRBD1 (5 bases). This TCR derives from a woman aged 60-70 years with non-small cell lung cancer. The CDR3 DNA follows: TGTGCCAGCAGTCCGACAGTGAGTTACGGATTAAATGAGCAGTTCTTC. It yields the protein CASSPTVSYGLNEQFF. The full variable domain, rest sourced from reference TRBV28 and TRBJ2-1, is DVKVTQSSRYLVKRTGEKVFLECVQDMDHENMFWYRQDPGLGLRLIYFSYDVKMKEKGDIPEGYSVSREKKERFSLILESASTNQTSMYLCASSPTVSYGLNEQFFGPGTRLTVL.